This is a list of T cell receptor beta chains from one sample in a study of OX40 agonist ivuxolimab in advanced cancers. Data came from immunoSEQ multiplex PCR; TCRdb stores just in-frame clones and leaves some out. The sample shows tens of thousands of clones, less than 90% of them seen only once. Sequencing was performed on CD4+ or CD8+ T cells sorted from blood, taken in a trial of the OX40 agonist ivuxolimab. The receptor source for this set is an adult with an advanced solid tumor such as melanoma, head and neck, liver or kidney cancer. The CDR3 runs from the conserved cysteine through the conserved F or W.

J,V,CDR3
TRBJ2-5,TRBV6-6,CASGGAETQYF
TRBJ2-7,TRBV6-6,CASSYRDRTYEQYF
TRBJ2-2,TRBV9,CASSTQNTGELFF
TRBJ2-2,TRBV16,CASSQSRGQDTGELFF
TRBJ2-1,TRBV5-1,CASNKGASYNEQFF
TRBJ1-2,TRBV27,CASSLAGLGVGNYGYTF
TRBJ2-5,TRBV9,CASSGPGGREETQYF
TRBJ1-5,TRBV13,CASSLGANQPQHF
TRBJ1-6,TRBV5-1,CASSLEQPYNNSPLHF
TRBJ1-5,TRBV2,CASSGGNQPQHF
TRBJ1-3,TRBV28,CATCTVIAGNTIYF
TRBJ1-1,TRBV4-1,CASSQEDRGTEAFF
TRBJ2-3,TRBV4-2,CASSQQTSGGTDTQYF
TRBJ2-4,TRBV6-6,CASSPGTEVDIQYF
TRBJ1-1,TRBV28,CASIRGRGINTEAFF
TRBJ2-2,TRBV28,CASSYHGPLNTGELFF
TRBJ2-5,TRBV18,CASSQTGSGAQETQYF
TRBJ2-2,TRBV7-7,CASSFKGTGELFF
TRBJ2-3,TRBV7-2,CASSLDRAGATDTQYF
TRBJ1-1,TRBV5-4,CASSLGRVQGGTEAFF
TRBJ2-3,TRBV14,CASSPLQGALTDTQYF
TRBJ2-6,TRBV29-1,CSVGTSGANVLTF
TRBJ1-2,TRBV6-1,CASSQNNYGYTF
TRBJ2-3,TRBV11-3,CASSLGFTGTSTDTQYF
TRBJ1-2,TRBV6-1,CASSEGGTVLTAGYTF
TRBJ2-3,TRBV7-8,CASSLVAGKVTDTQYF
TRBJ1-1,TRBV6-5,CASRLGTSAEAFF
TRBJ1-1,TRBV4-2,CASSQESTEAFF
TRBJ2-4,TRBV7-2,CASSLAPGALAKNIQYF
TRBJ2-2,TRBV20-1,CSAENTGELFF
TRBJ1-3,TRBV18,CASSPNRQGHSGNTIYF
TRBJ1-1,TRBV19,CASLDMNTEAFF
TRBJ2-2,TRBV7-9,CASSASGENTGELFF
TRBJ2-6,TRBV18,CASSPFDPPGAGANVLTF
TRBJ1-1,TRBV2,CASSLQGPENTEAFF
TRBJ1-1,TRBV6-6,CASSYGGSMNTEAFF
TRBJ1-2,TRBV10-3,CAISENGVHTF
TRBJ1-3,TRBV21-1,CASSRGDSGNTIYF
TRBJ1-4,TRBV4-1,CASSQWKEEKLFF
TRBJ2-1,TRBV6-5,CASSRGQGRYNEQFF
TRBJ1-6,TRBV2,CASSPQSYNSPLHF
TRBJ1-4,TRBV7-2,CASSPGGGPEYEKLFF
TRBJ1-2,TRBV10-3,CAISEGQGGYTF
TRBJ1-2,TRBV4-1,CASSQDGGKGGYTF
TRBJ1-4,TRBV19,CASAFAQGLGNEKLFF
TRBJ1-1,TRBV28,CASSGGGQSEAFF
TRBJ1-4,TRBV18,CASSPRSGGNEKLFF
TRBJ2-6,TRBV6-5,CASSYGVSGANVLTF
TRBJ1-2,TRBV28,CASSFRGLLRTSGYTF
TRBJ1-5,TRBV5-6,CASSLGQGKGQPQHF
TRBJ1-3,TRBV10-3,CAITREGSGNTIYF
TRBJ2-5,TRBV27,CASSSTVQETQYF